One sample yielded the 15 T cell receptor beta chains listed below, sequenced in a study of human T cells and chemical hapten exposure. Indicated time point: pre-sensitization, week 0. Treatment: therapeutic diphenylcyclopropenone sensitization with weekly scalp DPC. TCRdb re-analysed the RACE reads in MiXCR, keeping a single row per CDR3 protein. The data contain more than 300,000 distinct CDR3 sequences, around 5.5% of them singletons. Sequences were derived from whole blood, sampled in connection with sensitization to the hapten diphenylcyclopropenone (DPC). These receptor sequences come from a woman younger than 35 with alopecia areata. Some clones in this sample may be carry-over from other donors' samples.

This rearrangement joins TRBV5-5 to TRBJ1-2, with D perhaps TRBD1 (6 bases). V lost 5 bases and J 4 bases, leaving 12 bases between the germline ends. The CDR3 totals 13 residues. Per germline, CDR1 SGHKS and CDR2 YYEKEE (reference sequence). CDR3 coding DNA: TGTGCCAGCAGGGAGGACAGTCCCTATGGCTACACCTTC. Its translation is CASREDSPYGYTF.

There are many counts of this clonotype. This chain joins TRBV27 and TRBJ2-7, with 11 bases that match TRBD2. Germline trimming cut 2 bases from V and 4 bases from J; bases unmatched to any gene: 7. This CDR3 has 16 residues. Germline values: CDR1 MNHEY, CDR2 SMNVEV (reference sequence). CDR3 sequence: CASSLLGLAGGYEQYF. The DNA for the CDR3 is TGTGCCAGCAGTTTACTTGGTCTAGCGGGGGGATACGAGCAGTACTTC.

The chain uses TRBV12-3 or TRBV12-4 and TRBJ1-3; 7 bases map to TRBD1. This CDR3 has 14 residues. Trimming cost V 4 bases and J 2 bases; bases outside gene matches: 2. CDR3 bases: TGTGCCAGCAGTTCCGACAGGGCTGGAAACACCATATATTTT. This encodes CASSSDRAGNTIYF.

This clonotype has ten or more counts. The V and J genes are TRBV12-3 or TRBV12-4 and TRBJ2-2; TRBD1 aligns across 11 bases. The CDR3 is made up of 15 amino acids. Trimming at V came to 8 bases and at J to 7 bases, leaving 9 bases not matched to a gene. CDR3 amino acids: CASFPGDRGFGELFF. CDR3 in DNA: TGTGCCAGCTTCCCTGGGGACAGGGGGTTCGGGGAGCTGTTTTTT.

This clonotype showed up just a few times. The rearrangement joins TRBV27 to TRBJ1-1; D remains unclear. The CDR3 loop spans 14 amino acids. The germline V and J ends were trimmed by 3 bases and 1 base, with 9 bases remaining between them. Looked up from germline, CDR1 is MNHEY and CDR2 is SMNVEV (reference sequence). The chain's CDR3 is CASSFRGKNTEAFF. DNA for the CDR3: TGTGCCAGCAGTTTCAGAGGCAAGAACACTGAAGCTTTCTTT.

The chain links TRBV20-1 to TRBJ1-1; no firm D call. Deletions cut 3 bases from V and 5 bases from J, with 4 bases between. Germline values: CDR1 DFQATT, CDR2 SNEGSKA (reference sequence). The CDR3 spans 10 residues. For the CDR3, the DNA is TGCAGTGCTAGCTTAACTGAAGCTTTCTTT. Protein product: CSASLTEAFF.

This clonotype appeared a few times. The chain couples TRBV7-2 to TRBJ2-5; either TRBD1 or TRBD2 may supply D (7 bases each). This CDR3 contains 16 residues. Germline CDR1 is SGHTA and CDR2 is FQGNSA. Trimming pared 5 bases from V and 4 bases from J, leaving 20 bases between. The CDR3 sequence: CASSPPGAGGGETQYF. DNA for the CDR3: TGTGCCAGCAGCCCCCCCGGAGCAGGGGGGGGAGAGACCCAGTACTTC.

The sample holds a few counts of this clonotype. The chain joins TRBV20-1 to TRBJ2-7, with a weak D call TRBD2 (5 bases). V was trimmed by 0 bases and J by 0 bases, leaving 12 bases between them. Per the germline V gene, CDR1 is DFQATT and CDR2 is SNEGSKA (reference sequence). The CDR3 spans 15 residues. CDR3 nucleotides: TGCAGTGCTAGAGATCTCCGGGGAACCTCCTACGAGCAGTACTTC. It codes for CSARDLRGTSYEQYF.

The chain combines TRBV29-1 with TRBJ1-1, with 11 nucleotides matching TRBD1. V was clipped by 7 bases and J by 6 bases; unmatched bases: 16. There are 16 residues in the CDR3. Per the germline V gene, CDR1 is SQVTM and CDR2 is ANQGSEA. The CDR3 is CSAQVGTGGIRAEAFF. DNA of the CDR3: TGCAGCGCCCAAGTTGGGACAGGGGGTATTAGGGCTGAAGCTTTCTTT.

This clonotype was found once. V is TRBV18 and J is TRBJ2-1; possibly TRBD1 for D (5 bases). Trimming cost V 1 base and J 8 bases, with 12 bases left between them. The length of the CDR3 is 14 residues. In germline, CDR1 is KGHSH, CDR2 LQKENI. This CDR3 is CASSPRLQGDEQFF. CDR3 bases: TGTGCCAGCTCACCACGGCTCCAAGGGGATGAGCAGTTCTTC.

This clonotype has ten or more counts. The DNA of the CDR3 is TGTGCCAGCAGCCCACTCATGGGGGGCGCGTCTGGGGCCAACGTCCTGACTTTC. Its translation is CASSPLMGGASGANVLTF. The rearrangement joins TRBV7-3 to TRBJ2-6, with D possibly called TRBD1 or TRBD2 (6 bases each). Looked up from germline, CDR1 is SGHTA and CDR2 is FQGTGA. Trimming took off 5 bases at V and 1 base at J, with 18 bases between the two ends. The CDR3 runs 18 residues.

In regard to this clonotype: With a much larger clone just one base away, this may be a read error. The rearrangement joins TRBV5-1 to TRBJ1-5; weak D call: TRBD1 (5 bases). This CDR3 is built from 16 residues. CDR1 and CDR2 from the germline V gene are SGHRS and YFSETQ. This chain's CDR3 is CASSSQGLGGNQLQHF. The CDR3 nucleotides are TGCGCCAGCAGCTCCCAGGGATTGGGAGGCAATCAGCTCCAGCATTTT.

The chain employs TRBV6-2 or TRBV6-3 and TRBJ2-3; 10 nucleotides match TRBD2. The CDR3 consists of 15 residues. The germline CDR1 and CDR2 sequences are MNHEY and SVGEGT. V dropped 6 bases and J dropped 1; count of bases not matched to a gene: 4. The CDR3 sequence: CASRELAGRTDTQYF. DNA for the CDR3: TGTGCCAGCAGAGAACTAGCGGGGCGCACAGATACGCAGTATTTT.

This clonotype was counted at least ten times. The CDR3 loop reads CASSQDLSNTGELFF. The CDR3 nucleotides read TGTGCCAGCAGCCAAGATTTGTCGAACACCGGGGAGCTGTTTTTT. V is TRBV3-1 and J is TRBJ2-2, with D unclear. With 0 bases removed from V and 0 bases from J, the gap between germline ends came to 5 bases. The CDR3 spans 15 residues. In germline, CDR1 is LGHDT, CDR2 YNNKEL (reference sequence).

This clonotype was seen a few times. The chain has TRBV14 and TRBJ2-7, with TRBD1 matching 10 bases. V was clipped by 3 bases and J by 5 bases; unmatched bases: 13. Germline-derived CDR1 and CDR2 are SGHDN and FVKESK. The CDR3 length is 17 residues. The CDR3 DNA follows: TGTGCCAGCAGCCAGCCACCTGGGACAGGGGTGGCCAACGAGCAGTACTTC. Protein product: CASSQPPGTGVANEQYF.